Each of the 28 T cell receptor beta chains below was sequenced from the same sample in a study of regulatory T cells in long-lasting Graves disease. As for time point: persistent/refractory GD, antithyroid drugs over 5 years with positive TRAb. Researchers made the TCR library from RNA that was extracted from PBMCs. Construction of TCR beta libraries relied on iRepertoire HTBI primers and on Arm-PCR targeting CDR3 regions. TCRdb ran MiXCR on the multiplex PCR reads and lists one entry per CDR3 protein. The sample includes 400,000 to 500,000 distinct CDR3 sequences, roughly a fifth seen only once; the top ten take around 15%. The sample in question was peripheral blood mononuclear cells (PBMCs), obtained when the disease was refractory, from a patient treated with antithyroid drugs. These receptors all stem from a female donor with Graves disease.

The sample holds many counts of this clonotype. This CDR3 is CASSGLGLDTEAFF. The CDR3 bases are TGTGCCAGCAGTGGACTCGGACTGGACACTGAAGCTTTCTTT. V is TRBV6-1 and J is TRBJ1-1; D unresolved. V lost 4 bases and J lost 3, with 12 bases in between. This CDR3 is 14 amino acids long. CDR1 MNHNS and CDR2 SASEGT come from the germline V gene.

This clonotype was counted at least ten times. V gene TRBV6-1 combines with J gene TRBJ2-5, with D tentatively TRBD1 (6 bases). Trimming took off 5 bases at V and 0 bases at J, with 13 bases between the two ends. CDR3 size: 15 residues. Germline CDR1 and CDR2: MNHNS and SASEGT. The CDR3 spells CASSRQALYQETQYF. CDR3 DNA sequence: TGTGCCAGCAGTAGACAGGCCCTGTACCAAGAGACCCAGTACTTC.

This chain connects TRBV3-1 to TRBJ2-7; 7 positions agree with TRBD1. The CDR3 runs to 13 residues. V was pared by 5 bases and J by 5 bases, with 6 bases of the junction left unmatched. Germline loops: CDR1 LGHDT, CDR2 YNNKEL (reference sequence). The CDR3 here is CASSYTGEDEQYF. In DNA form, the CDR3 reads TGTGCCAGCAGCTATACAGGGGAAGACGAGCAGTACTTC.

The chain joins TRBV20-1 to TRBJ2-3; no reliable D call. CDR3 size: 14 residues. The V end was cut by 0 bases, the J end by 2 bases, with 9 bases between. Germline CDR1 reads DFQATT; CDR2 reads SNEGSKA (reference sequence). Written as DNA, the CDR3 is TGCAGTGCTAGAGACCCGGCTTCCACAGATACGCAGTATTTT. Translating it yields CSARDPASTDTQYF.

The chain links TRBV28 to TRBJ2-1, with D maybe TRBD1 (5 bases). This CDR3 has 16 amino acids. CDR1 and CDR2 (germline): MDHEN, SYDVKM. V lost 3 bases and J 4 bases, leaving 16 bases between the germline ends. For the CDR3, the DNA is TGTGCCAGCAGTTTTGTAGGGGCAGGTCAATACAATGAGCAGTTCTTC. Its protein product is CASSFVGAGQYNEQFF.

The chain employs TRBV6-5 and TRBJ1-3; D unclear. Deletions cut 2 bases from V and 2 bases from J, with 13 bases between. Germline assignment: CDR1 MNHEY and CDR2 SVGAGI. The length of the CDR3 is 16 residues. CDR3 in DNA: TGTGCCAGCAGTTACGTCGCCCTTGCGGCTGGAAACACCATATATTTT. It codes for CASSYVALAAGNTIYF.

This clonotype was found many times. J is TRBJ1-1 and V is TRBV11-2; D is ambiguous. The CDR3 spans 16 residues. Germline CDR1 SGHAT, CDR2 FQNNGV. Trimming left V 1 base short and J 4 bases short, with 16 bases between. CDR3 amino acids: CASSLVRVRKGTEAFF. The CDR3 DNA reads as TGTGCCAGCAGCTTAGTGAGGGTGAGGAAGGGCACTGAAGCTTTCTTT.

In its sample, this clonotype was seen many times. The V and J genes are TRBV28 and TRBJ1-4; D gene ambiguous. Germline assignment: CDR1 MDHEN and CDR2 SYDVKM. The CDR3 totals 17 residues. Trimming cost V 6 bases and J 0 bases, with 17 bases left between them. CDR3 DNA: TGTGCCAGCAGGGCCTCCATTATTGTCACAACTAATGAAAAACTGTTTTTT. Amino acids: CASRASIIVTTNEKLFF.

V is TRBV5-1 and J is TRBJ2-2; D unclear. Germline assignment: CDR1 SGHRS and CDR2 YFSETQ. Trimming cost V 1 base and J 5 bases, with 6 bases left between them. The CDR3 has 13 residues. CDR3 coding DNA: TGCGCCAGCAGCTTGCGAGTAACCGGGGAGCTGTTTTTT. It is translated as CASSLRVTGELFF.

This clonotype was recorded many times. This sequence joins TRBV20-1 and TRBJ2-7, with 9 bases fitting TRBD1. This CDR3 is built from 14 residues. The V and J ends lost 5 bases and 5 bases, in that order; junction bases with no gene match: 10. Germline assignment: CDR1 DFQATT and CDR2 SNEGSKA (reference sequence). The CDR3 nucleotides read TGCAGTGCTGGTGGGGGGACAGGGAAGAACGAGCAGTACTTC. Translated: CSAGGGTGKNEQYF.

This clonotype occurred a few times. The V gene is TRBV11-2, the J gene TRBJ2-1, with D tentatively TRBD1 or TRBD2 (6 bases each). V was cut by 2 bases and J by 12 bases, with 14 bases left in between. The CDR3 has 13 amino acids. The germline gives CDR1 SGHAT, CDR2 FQNNGV. The CDR3 DNA follows: TGTGCCAGCAGCTTAATGGGGGGCGACCCGCAGTTCTTC. Its protein is CASSLMGGDPQFF.

The V call is TRBV28, the J call TRBJ2-7; 11 positions match TRBD2. V dropped 5 bases and J dropped 1; count of bases not matched to a gene: 10. The CDR3 spans 17 residues. Germline CDR1 reads MDHEN; CDR2 reads SYDVKM. CDR3 sequence: CASSPTGTSGLSYEQYF. CDR3 DNA: TGTGCCAGCAGTCCCACCGGGACTAGCGGCCTATCCTACGAGCAGTACTTC.

This clonotype has at least ten counts. V and J are TRBV7-9 and TRBJ2-2, with no clear D. This CDR3 is built from 12 residues. Trimming took off 6 bases at V and 6 bases at J, with 8 bases between the two ends. Germline CDR1 SEHNR, CDR2 FQNEAQ (reference sequence). CDR3 in amino acids: CASSQISGELFF. The CDR3 nucleotides read TGTGCCAGCAGTCAAATCTCCGGGGAGCTGTTTTTT. The entire variable domain, with the rest obtained from reference TRBV7-9 and TRBJ2-2, is as follows: DTGVSQNPRHKITKRGQNVTFRCDPISEHNRLYWYRQTLGQGPEFLTYFQNEAQLEKSRLLSDRFSAERPKGSFSTLEIQRTEQGDSAMYLCASSQISGELFFGEGSRLTVL.

The sample holds a few counts of this clonotype. The chain recombines TRBV14 with TRBJ2-5; 7 bases align to TRBD2. Germline assignment: CDR1 SGHDN and CDR2 FVKESK. Trimming at V came to 0 bases and at J to 3 bases, leaving 7 bases not matched to a gene. This CDR3 comprises 16 residues. This CDR3 is CASSQDRASGEETQYF. CDR3 bases: TGTGCCAGCAGCCAAGATAGGGCTAGCGGAGAAGAGACCCAGTACTTC.

Many counts were recorded for this clonotype. J is TRBJ2-2 and V is TRBV19, with TRBD2 matching 8 bases. There are 16 residues in the CDR3. The V gene's germline CDR1 is LNHDA and CDR2 SQIVND (reference sequence). The V and J ends lost 7 bases and 7 bases, in that order; junction bases with no gene match: 14. The DNA for the CDR3 is TGTGCCAGTAACAGTGGTAGCGGGAAGATTTTCGGGGAGCTGTTTTTT. It translates to CASNSGSGKIFGELFF.

The rearrangement links TRBV6-1 to TRBJ1-5, with TRBD1 matching over 9 bases. The CDR3 consists of 16 residues. Germline CDR1 and CDR2: MNHNS and SASEGT. V gave up 6 bases and J gave up 1 base; unmatched junction bases: 7. This chain's CDR3 is CASSRWTGASNQPQHF. CDR3 nucleotide sequence: TGTGCCAGCAGCCGCTGGACAGGGGCGAGCAATCAGCCCCAGCATTTT.

This clonotype was picked up a small number of times. The junction differs from germline at one of its ends, possibly a read error. The chain uses TRBV19 and TRBJ2-7; 8 nucleotides agree with TRBD2. The CDR3 sequence is 14 residues long. CDR1 LNHDA and CDR2 SQIVND come from the germline V gene (reference sequence). This chain's CDR3 is CASSRTSLPYEQYF. The DNA for the CDR3 is TGTGCCAGTAGCAGGACTAGCCTGCCCTATGAGCAGTACTTC.

This chain connects TRBV7-9 to TRBJ2-7; weak D call: TRBD1 (5 bases). With 4 bases removed from V and 7 bases from J, the gap between germline ends came to 11 bases. This CDR3 has 12 amino acids. Germline CDR1 and CDR2: SEHNR and FQNEAQ (reference sequence). The DNA of the CDR3 is TGTGCCAGCAGCTCATCAGGGTGGGAGCAGTACTTC. Amino acid sequence: CASSSSGWEQYF.

At least ten counts were recorded for this clonotype. The chain uses TRBV20-1 and TRBJ2-5; the match to TRBD1 covers 8 bases. Germline V lookup: CDR1 DFQATT, CDR2 SNEGSKA (reference sequence). The CDR3 totals 14 residues. With 6 bases clipped from V and 2 bases from J, the junction kept 8 bases outside the gene matches. CDR3 in DNA: TGCAGTGCAGGACGGACAGGGACACAAGAGACCCAGTACTTC. Residues: CSAGRTGTQETQYF.

In regard to this clonotype: A read error is possible here, since a much larger clone lies one base away. V is TRBV27 and J is TRBJ2-7, with 7 bases aligning to TRBD2. The germline gives CDR1 MNHEY, CDR2 SMNVEV (reference sequence). The CDR3 loop spans 15 amino acids. The CDR3 reads CASSFERDPSYERYF. CDR3 nucleotides: TGTGCCAGCAGTTTTGAGCGGGATCCTTCCTACGAGCGGTACTTC.

The CDR3 region is CASSPQGPYGYTF. As DNA, the CDR3 is TGTGCCAGCTCACCACAGGGTCCCTATGGCTACACCTTC. The rearrangement links TRBV18 to TRBJ1-2, with D uncertain. The CDR3 consists of 13 residues. The V end was cut by 1 base, the J end by 4 bases, with 7 bases between. Germline V CDR1 and CDR2: KGHSH, LQKENI. Full variable domain (missing parts from reference TRBV18 and TRBJ1-2): NAGVMQNPRHLVRRRGQEARLRCSPMKGHSHVYWYRQLPEEGLKFMVYLQKENIIDESGMPKERFSAEFPKEGPSILRIQQVVRGDSAAYFCASSPQGPYGYTFGSGTRLTVV.

As concerns this clonotype: A much larger clonotype is one base distant, so this may be a read error. This chain connects TRBV6-1 to TRBJ1-1, with D maybe TRBD1 (5 bases). Deletions cut 6 bases from V and 1 base from J, with 9 bases between. The length of the CDR3 is 13 residues. Germline V CDR1 and CDR2: MNHNS, SASEGT. This CDR3 is CASRGLTNTEAFF. The CDR3 DNA is TGTGCCAGCAGGGGACTGACGAACACTGAAGCTTTCTTT.

At least ten counts were recorded for this clonotype. The chain couples TRBV15 to TRBJ2-7; 8 bases are shared with TRBD2. There are 16 residues in the CDR3. The V and J ends lost 0 bases and 6 bases, in that order; junction bases with no gene match: 10. Germline values: CDR1 LNHNV, CDR2 YYDKDF (reference sequence). The CDR3 DNA reads as TGTGCCACCAGCAGAGACCCGGGACTAGGACACCTCGAGCAGTACTTC. It specifies CATSRDPGLGHLEQYF.

This clonotype was counted ten times or more. The V call is TRBV28, the J call TRBJ2-7; D gene unclear. The CDR3 covers 13 residues. The germline CDR1 and CDR2 sequences are MDHEN and SYDVKM. The V and J ends lost 4 bases and 2 bases respectively, with 9 bases between them. In DNA, the CDR3 is TGTGCCAGCAGTTCCCCCCGGGCCTACGAGCAGTACTTC. It encodes CASSSPRAYEQYF. The complete variable domain, with remaining parts taken from reference TRBV28 and TRBJ2-7, reads DVKVTQSSRYLVKRTGEKVFLECVQDMDHENMFWYRQDPGLGLRLIYFSYDVKMKEKGDIPEGYSVSREKKERFSLILESASTNQTSMYLCASSSPRAYEQYFGPGTRLTVT.

In this sample, this clonotype turned up many times. This chain joins TRBV2 and TRBJ2-7, with no clear D. Germline V CDR1 and CDR2: SNHLY, FYNNEI. CDR3 length equals 14 residues. Between the trimmed V and J ends, which lost 1 base and 1 base, there was a span of 8 bases. The CDR3 DNA reads as TGTGCCAGCAGTGAAGAAGGCAGGTCCTACGAGCAGTACTTC. This codes for CASSEEGRSYEQYF.

This clonotype has a count of ten or more. The chain is built from TRBV2 and TRBJ2-5, with TRBD2 as a possible D gene (5 bases). The CDR3 sequence is 11 residues long. Germline V gene data show CDR1 as SNHLY and CDR2 as FYNNEI. V was cut by 4 bases and J by 14 bases, with 14 bases left in between. CDR3 sequence: CASSVSPRLYF. The CDR3 DNA is TGTGCCAGCAGTGTCTCCCCCCGACTATACTTC.

This clonotype was recorded many times. The chain is built from TRBV6-1 and TRBJ2-7; TRBD1 matches at 9 bases. V gave up 10 bases and J gave up 4 bases; unmatched junction bases: 14. This CDR3 is 15 amino acids long. Looked up from germline, CDR1 is MNHNS and CDR2 is SASEGT. This CDR3 is CATSYPGQGGYEQYF. The DNA of the CDR3 is TGTGCCACTTCCTACCCGGGACAGGGAGGGTACGAGCAGTACTTC.

This clonotype was seen ten or more times. This chain uses TRBV28 with TRBJ2-6; 9 bases fit TRBD1. The junction had 10 bases not matched to a gene; V was cut back by 3 bases and J by 1 base. The CDR3 is 19 amino acids. Germline lookup yields CDR1 MDHEN and CDR2 SYDVKM. The chain's CDR3 is CASSLPTGQGLSGANVLTF. DNA of the CDR3: TGTGCCAGCAGTTTGCCGACGGGACAGGGATTATCTGGGGCCAACGTCCTGACTTTC.